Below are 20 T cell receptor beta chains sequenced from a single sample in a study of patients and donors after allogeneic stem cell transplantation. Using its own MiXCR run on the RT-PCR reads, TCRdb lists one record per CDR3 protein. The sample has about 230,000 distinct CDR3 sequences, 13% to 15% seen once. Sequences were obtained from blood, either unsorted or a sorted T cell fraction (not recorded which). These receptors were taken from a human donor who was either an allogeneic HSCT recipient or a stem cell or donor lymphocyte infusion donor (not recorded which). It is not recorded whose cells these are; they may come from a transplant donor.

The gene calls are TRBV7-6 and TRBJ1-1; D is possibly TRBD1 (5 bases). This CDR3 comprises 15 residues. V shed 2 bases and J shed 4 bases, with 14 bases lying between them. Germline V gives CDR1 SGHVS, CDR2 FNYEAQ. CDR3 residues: CASSLFQGVTTEAFF. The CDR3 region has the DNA TGTGCCAGCAGCTTATTTCAGGGTGTGACCACTGAAGCTTTCTTT.

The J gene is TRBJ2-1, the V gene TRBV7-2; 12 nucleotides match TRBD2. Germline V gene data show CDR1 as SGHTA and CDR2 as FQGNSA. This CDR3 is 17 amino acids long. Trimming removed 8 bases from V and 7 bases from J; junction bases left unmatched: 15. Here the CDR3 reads CASFLVLAGGPGNEQFF. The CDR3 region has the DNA TGTGCCAGCTTCCTCGTCCTAGCGGGAGGGCCGGGTAATGAGCAGTTCTTC.

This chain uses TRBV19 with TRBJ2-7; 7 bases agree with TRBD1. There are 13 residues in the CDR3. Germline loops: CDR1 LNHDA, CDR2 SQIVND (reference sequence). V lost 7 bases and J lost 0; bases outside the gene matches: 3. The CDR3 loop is CASKPGGSYEQYF. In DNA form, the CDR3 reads TGTGCCAGTAAACCAGGGGGCTCCTACGAGCAGTACTTC.

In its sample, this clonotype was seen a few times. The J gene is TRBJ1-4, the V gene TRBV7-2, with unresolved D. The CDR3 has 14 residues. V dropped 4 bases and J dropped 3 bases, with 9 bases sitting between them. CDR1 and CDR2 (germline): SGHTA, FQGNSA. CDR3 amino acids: CASSSDGSNEKLFF. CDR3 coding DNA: TGTGCCAGCAGCTCAGATGGGTCTAATGAAAAACTGTTTTTT.

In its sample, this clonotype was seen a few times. The CDR3 region is CSARDPTSGGTETQYF. CDR3 coding DNA: TGCAGTGCTAGAGATCCCACTAGCGGGGGCACGGAGACCCAGTACTTC. The chain employs TRBV20-1 and TRBJ2-5, with TRBD2 matching 11 bases. Germline V lookup: CDR1 DFQATT, CDR2 SNEGSKA (reference sequence). The CDR3 has 16 residues. Trimming at V came to 0 bases and at J to 5 bases, leaving 8 bases not matched to a gene.

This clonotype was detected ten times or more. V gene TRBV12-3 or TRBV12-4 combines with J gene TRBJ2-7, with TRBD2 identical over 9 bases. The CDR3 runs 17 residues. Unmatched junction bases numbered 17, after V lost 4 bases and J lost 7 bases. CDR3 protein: CASSSSPLLAGVFEQYF. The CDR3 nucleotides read TGTGCCAGCAGTTCATCACCACTTTTAGCGGGAGTTTTTGAGCAGTACTTC.

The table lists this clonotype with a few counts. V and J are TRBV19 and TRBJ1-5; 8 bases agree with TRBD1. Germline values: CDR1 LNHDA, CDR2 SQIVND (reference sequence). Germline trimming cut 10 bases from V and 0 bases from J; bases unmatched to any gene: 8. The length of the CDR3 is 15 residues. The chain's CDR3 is CATTLDRASNQPQHF. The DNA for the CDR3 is TGTGCCACTACGCTGGACAGGGCTAGCAATCAGCCCCAGCATTTT. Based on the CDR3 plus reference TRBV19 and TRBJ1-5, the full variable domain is DGGITQSPKYLFRKEGQNVTLSCEQNLNHDAMYWYRQDPGQGLRLIYYSQIVNDFQKGDIAEGYSVSREKKESFPLTVTSAQKNPTAFYLCATTLDRASNQPQHFGDGTRLSIL.

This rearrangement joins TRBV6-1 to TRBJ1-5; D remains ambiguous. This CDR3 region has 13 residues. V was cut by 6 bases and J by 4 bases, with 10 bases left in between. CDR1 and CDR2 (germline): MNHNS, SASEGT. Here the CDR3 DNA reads TGTGCCAGCAGGGCAGACAAGAATCAGCCCCAGCATTTT. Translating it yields CASRADKNQPQHF.

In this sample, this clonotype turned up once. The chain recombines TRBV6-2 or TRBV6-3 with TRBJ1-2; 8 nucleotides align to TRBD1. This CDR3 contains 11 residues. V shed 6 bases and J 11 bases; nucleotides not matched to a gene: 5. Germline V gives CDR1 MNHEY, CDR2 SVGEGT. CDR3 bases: TGTGCCAGCAGACGGGACAGGATTTACACCTTC. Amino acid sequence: CASRRDRIYTF.

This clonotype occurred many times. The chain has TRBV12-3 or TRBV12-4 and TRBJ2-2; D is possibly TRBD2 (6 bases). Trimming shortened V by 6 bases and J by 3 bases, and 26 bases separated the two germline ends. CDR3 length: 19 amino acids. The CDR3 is CASSSKGGGAGVYTGELFF. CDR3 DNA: TGTGCCAGCAGCTCCAAGGGCGGAGGGGCGGGCGTGTACACCGGGGAGCTGTTTTTT.

CDR3 sequence: CSASRDRLLYGYTF. Here the CDR3 DNA reads TGCAGTGCTAGTAGGGACCGCCTCCTCTATGGCTACACCTTC. This rearrangement joins TRBV20-1 to TRBJ1-2; tentative D call: TRBD1 (5 bases). Trimming pared 3 bases from V and 4 bases from J, leaving 15 bases between. The CDR3 extends over 14 amino acids. Germline V CDR1 and CDR2: DFQATT, SNEGSKA (reference sequence).

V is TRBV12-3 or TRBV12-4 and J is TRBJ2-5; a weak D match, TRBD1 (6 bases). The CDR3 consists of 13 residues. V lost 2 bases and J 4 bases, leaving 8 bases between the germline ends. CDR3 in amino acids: CASSLKGGETQYF. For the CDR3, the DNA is TGTGCCAGCAGTTTAAAAGGGGGAGAGACCCAGTACTTC.

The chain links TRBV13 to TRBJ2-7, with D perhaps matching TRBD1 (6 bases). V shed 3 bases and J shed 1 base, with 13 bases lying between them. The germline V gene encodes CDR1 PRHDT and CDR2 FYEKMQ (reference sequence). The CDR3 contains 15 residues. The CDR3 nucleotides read TGTGCCAGCAGCTTTTCCGGGACACTTTCCTACGAGCAGTACTTC. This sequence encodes CASSFSGTLSYEQYF.

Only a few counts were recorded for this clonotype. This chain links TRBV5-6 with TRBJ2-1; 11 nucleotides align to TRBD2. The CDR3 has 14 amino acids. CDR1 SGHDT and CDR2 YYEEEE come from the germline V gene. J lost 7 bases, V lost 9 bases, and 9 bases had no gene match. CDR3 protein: CAIGIAGGPNEQFF. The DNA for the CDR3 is TGTGCCATCGGGATAGCGGGAGGGCCAAATGAGCAGTTCTTC.

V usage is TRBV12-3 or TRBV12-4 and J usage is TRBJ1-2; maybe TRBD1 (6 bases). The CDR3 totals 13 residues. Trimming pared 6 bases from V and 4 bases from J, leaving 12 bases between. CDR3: CASSMTGPYGYTF. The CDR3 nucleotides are TGTGCCAGCAGCATGACAGGACCCTATGGCTACACCTTC.

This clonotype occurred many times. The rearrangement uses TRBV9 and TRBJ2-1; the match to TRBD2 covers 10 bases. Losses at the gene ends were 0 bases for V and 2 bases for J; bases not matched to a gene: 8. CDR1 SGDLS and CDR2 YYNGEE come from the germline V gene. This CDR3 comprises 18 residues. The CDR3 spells CASSVVAGGAPPYNEQFF. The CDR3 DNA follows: TGTGCCAGCAGCGTAGTAGCGGGGGGTGCCCCCCCCTACAATGAGCAGTTCTTC.

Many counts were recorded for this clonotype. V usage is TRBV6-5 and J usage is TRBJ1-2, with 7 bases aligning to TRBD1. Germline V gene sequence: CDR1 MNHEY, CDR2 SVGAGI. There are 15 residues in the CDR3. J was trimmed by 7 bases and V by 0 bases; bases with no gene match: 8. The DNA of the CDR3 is TGTGCCAGCAGTTACTCGCGCAGGGGGACCTCTGGCTACACCTTC. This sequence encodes CASSYSRRGTSGYTF.

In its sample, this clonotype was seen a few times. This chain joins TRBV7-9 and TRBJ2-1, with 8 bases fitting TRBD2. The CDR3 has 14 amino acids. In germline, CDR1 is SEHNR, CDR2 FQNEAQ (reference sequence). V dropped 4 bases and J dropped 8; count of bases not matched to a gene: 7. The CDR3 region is CASSSLGTSYEQFF. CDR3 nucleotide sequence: TGTGCCAGCAGCTCCCTCGGGACTAGTTATGAGCAGTTCTTC.

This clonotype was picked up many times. The CDR3 loop reads CASSSIQEYLYGYTF. DNA of the CDR3: TGTGCCAGCAGCTCCATTCAGGAGTACCTCTATGGCTACACCTTC. The chain is built from TRBV11-2 and TRBJ1-2; D unclear. Per the germline V gene, CDR1 is SGHAT and CDR2 is FQNNGV. V lost 4 bases, J lost 4 bases, and 16 bases lay in between. CDR3 length: 15 residues.

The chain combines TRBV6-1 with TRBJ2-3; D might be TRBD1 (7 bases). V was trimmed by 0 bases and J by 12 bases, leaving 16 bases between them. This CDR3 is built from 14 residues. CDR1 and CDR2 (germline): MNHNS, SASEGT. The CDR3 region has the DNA TGTGCCAGCAGTGAAGCGGGTGCGGGACAGCGCCAGTATTTT. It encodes CASSEAGAGQRQYF.